This T cell receptor beta chain derives from a study of response to subunit inactivated influenza vaccine. Whole-study findings and limits: Authors suggested few new T cells are recruited by each seasonal influenza vaccination.

This clonotype was observed a handful of times. Antigen specificity is unknown. Its ends do not fully match the called genes, so a read error is possible. One entry per CDR3 protein results from TCRdb running MiXCR on the RT-PCR reads. The sample has some 640,000 distinct CDR3 sequences, 11% to 15% seen once. The sequence derives from a man between 50 and 59 years old who received an inactivated influenza vaccine. The starting material was PBMCs from blood, obtained less than 15 days before vaccination.

The CDR3 here is CASSLAGPTAYNEQFF. The CDR3 coding sequence is TGTGCCAGCAGCCTAGCAGGTCCAACAGCCTACAATGAGCAGTTCTTC. The chain uses TRBV7-7 and TRBJ2-1, with a weak D call TRBD2 (5 bases). The CDR3 spans 16 residues. Looked up from germline, CDR1 is SSHAT and CDR2 is FNYEAQ (reference sequence).